The following is a TCR beta chain sequence with its context. V lost 4 bases to trimming and J lost 4 bases, with 6 bases between them. Per germline, CDR1 SGDLS and CDR2 YYNGEE. This CDR3 region has 12 residues. This sample was taken from a study of T cell responses to AZD1222 COVID-19 vaccine. Profiling relied on immunoSEQ multiplex PCR, and the TCRdb table lists in-frame clones only, not all of them. The sample has about 110,000 clones; 87% are singletons. The chain is built from TRBV9 and TRBJ1-3, with unresolved D. Sample: peripheral blood, taken on day 0 of AZD1222 vaccination. The receptor was isolated from an adult in good health. The CDR3 sequence is CASSRSGNTIYF. The CDR3 coding sequence is TGTGCCAGCAGCCGTTCGGGAAACACCATATATTTT.